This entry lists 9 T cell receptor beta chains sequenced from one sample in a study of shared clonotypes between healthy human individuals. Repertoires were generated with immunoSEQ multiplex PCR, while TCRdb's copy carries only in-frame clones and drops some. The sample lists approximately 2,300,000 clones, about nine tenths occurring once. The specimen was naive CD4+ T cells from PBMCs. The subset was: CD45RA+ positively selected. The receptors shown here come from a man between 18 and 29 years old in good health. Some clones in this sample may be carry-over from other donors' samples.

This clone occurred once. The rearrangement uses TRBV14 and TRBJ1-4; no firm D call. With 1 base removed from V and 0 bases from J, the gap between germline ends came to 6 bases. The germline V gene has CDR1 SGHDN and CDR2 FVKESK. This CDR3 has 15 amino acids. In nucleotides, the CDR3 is TGTGCCAGCAGCCAAGTTTATGCAACTAATGAAAAACTGTTTTTT. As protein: CASSQVYATNEKLFF.

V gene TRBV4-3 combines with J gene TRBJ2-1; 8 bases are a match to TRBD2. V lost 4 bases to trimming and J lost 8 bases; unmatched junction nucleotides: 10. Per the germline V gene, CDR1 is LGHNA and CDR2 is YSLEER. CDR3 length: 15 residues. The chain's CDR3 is CASSRLAREAYEQFF. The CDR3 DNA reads TGCGCCAGCAGCCGCTTAGCGCGGGAGGCGTATGAGCAGTTCTTC.

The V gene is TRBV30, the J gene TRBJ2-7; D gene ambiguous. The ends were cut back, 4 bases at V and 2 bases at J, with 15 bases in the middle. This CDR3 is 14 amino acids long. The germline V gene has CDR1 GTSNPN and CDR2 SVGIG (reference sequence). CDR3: CAWTRSGRPYEQYF. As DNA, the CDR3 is TGTGCCTGGACCAGATCAGGACGGCCCTACGAGCAGTACTTC.

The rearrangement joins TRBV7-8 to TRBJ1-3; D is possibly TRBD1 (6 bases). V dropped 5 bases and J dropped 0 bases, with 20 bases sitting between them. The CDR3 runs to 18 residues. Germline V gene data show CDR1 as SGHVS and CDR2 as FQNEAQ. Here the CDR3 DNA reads TGTGCCAGCAGCATACGTCCGTTGGGGGGCGGCTCTGGAAACACCATATATTTT. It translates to CASSIRPLGGGSGNTIYF.

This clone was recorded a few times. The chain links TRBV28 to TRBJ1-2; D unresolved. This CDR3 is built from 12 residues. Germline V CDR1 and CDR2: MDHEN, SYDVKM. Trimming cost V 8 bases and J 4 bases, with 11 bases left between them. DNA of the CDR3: TGTGCCAGCCAAGAAAAGAGCTATGGCTACACCTTC. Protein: CASQEKSYGYTF.

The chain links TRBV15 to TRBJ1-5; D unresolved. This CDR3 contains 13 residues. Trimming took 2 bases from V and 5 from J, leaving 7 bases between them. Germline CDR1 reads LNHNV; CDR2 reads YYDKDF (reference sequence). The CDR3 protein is CATSRPTYQPQHF. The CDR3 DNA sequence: TGTGCCACCAGCAGACCTACCTATCAGCCCCAGCATTTT.

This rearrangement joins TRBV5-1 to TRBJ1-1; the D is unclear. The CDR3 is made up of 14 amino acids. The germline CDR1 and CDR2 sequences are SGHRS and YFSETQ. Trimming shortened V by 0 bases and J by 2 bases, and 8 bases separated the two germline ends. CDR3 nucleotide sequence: TGCGCCAGCAGCTTGGCCGTAGATAACACTGAAGCTTTCTTT. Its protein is CASSLAVDNTEAFF.

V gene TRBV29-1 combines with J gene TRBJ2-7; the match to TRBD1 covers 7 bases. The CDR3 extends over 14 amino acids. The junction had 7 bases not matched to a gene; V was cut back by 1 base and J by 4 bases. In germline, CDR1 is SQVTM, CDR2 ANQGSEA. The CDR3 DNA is TGCAGCGTTGAAGGGGGCAGGGGGTTATACGAGCAGTACTTC. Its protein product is CSVEGGRGLYEQYF.

CDR3 residues: CASSFPLRPTKTYEQYF. DNA of the CDR3: TGTGCCAGCAGCTTCCCGCTAAGGCCAACGAAAACCTACGAGCAGTACTTC. The chain recombines TRBV11-3 with TRBJ2-7; D gene ambiguous. V lost 3 bases and J lost 2, with 20 bases in between. The length of the CDR3 is 17 residues. Germline CDR1 SGHNT, CDR2 YENEEA. Using reference TRBV11-3 and TRBJ2-7 for the parts outside the CDR3, the full variable domain is EAGVVQSPRYKIIEKKQPVAFWCNPISGHNTLYWYLQNLGQGPELLIRYENEEAVDDSQLPKDRFSAERLKGVDSTLKIQPAELGDSAVYLCASSFPLRPTKTYEQYFGPGTRLTVT.